This T cell receptor (beta chain) is drawn from a study of vaccination and CD4 T cells after COVID-19 (dated by TCRdb to 2022 to 2024). Notes on the research overall: The convalescent cohort included six males and four females, with two Hispanic individuals, seven Caucasians, two Asians and one multiracial person. Post-vaccine blood samples were taken a median of roughly 72 days after the second vaccine dose, with a range of 14 to 241 days. In approximately eleven COVID-19 convalescent patients and several infection-naive healthy vaccine recipients, the spike-specific CD4+ TCR repertoire before mRNA vaccination was compared with the repertoire after mRNA vaccination. Two doses of either the Pfizer-BioNTech BNT162b2 vaccine (n=8) or the Moderna mRNA-1273 vaccine (n=2) were administered to participants. An earlier paper using these donors assessed, at the TCR clonotype level, memory CD4+ T cell crossreactivity between SARS-CoV-2 and common cold coronavirus spike proteins. Post-COVID blood samples were collected from convalescent patients a median of about 92 days after diagnosis, with a range of roughly 30 to 170 days. The cultures were stimulated with overlapping spike peptide pools from SARS-CoV-2 and from the common cold coronaviruses HCoV-NL63, HCoV-OC43 and HCoV-229E. In control cultures, a CEFX viral epitope pool was used as positive control, an HIV-1 Nef peptide pool was used as negative control, or no peptide was added. Broader findings and caveats from the paper: Although the median number of SARS-CoV-2-reactive clonotypes went up from fewer than 25 after infection to 30 to 45 after vaccination, the increase was not significant. Relatively few convalescent patients were included in the study, and early timepoints after natural infection were not analyzed. Among convalescent patients, a median roughly 90% of the SARS-CoV-2-reactive clones seen after vaccination appeared only after vaccination, which suggests priming specific to the vaccine. Nearly all vaccine-specific clones in convalescent patients (304 of 307) were mono-reactive for SARS-CoV-2 spike rather than cross-reactive with common cold coronaviruses.

Library preparation was by PCR. At the Johns Hopkins FTIC core, DNA from the cultured CD4+ T cells underwent TCR sequencing with the Oncomine TCR Beta short-read assay. The QIAamp micro DNA kit was used to extract genomic DNA from the cultured CD4+ T cells. The Oncomine TCR Beta libraries from cultured CD4+ T cells were pooled using unique dual indexes and then sequenced on an Illumina iSeq 100. As for the original processing: Non-productive sequences were removed, and CDR3s that did not start with C, did not end with F or W, or were shorter than 7 amino acids were discarded. Antigen-specific clonotypes were identified using the MANAFEST web application through comparison of peptide-stimulated wells with reference and other culture wells. An FDR below 0.05, an odds ratio above 5, and a productive frequency above 0.1% in at least two of three replicate wells were required for clones to be considered positive. A clonotype counted as cross-reactive if it showed significant expansion both in the SARS-CoV-2 spike wells and in at least one common cold coronavirus spike condition. Using R version 3.6.1, CDR3 homology was evaluated through Levenshtein distances (stringdist) along with unrooted phylogenetic trees (ape). TCRdb cleaned the public reads at Q25 with fastp, built clones with MiXCR and kept in-frame beta chains. Each CDR3 protein appears once, grouped with its most common genes and DNA. The V and J calls come from TCRdb's annotation, not from the publication. The sample table contains several thousand distinct CDR3 sequences; only one count was recorded for around 53% of them. Of the sample, approximately 18% is held by the ten largest clones.

From the cysteine through the phenylalanine, the CDR3 covers 14 amino acids. Only the CDR3 region is kept as DNA, spanning 42 bases read in frame from base 1. CDR1 and CDR2 were assigned from the germline V gene (reference sequence) as MNHEY and SMNVEV. V lost 5 bases and J lost 4 bases; the stretch between them is 13 bases long. Worth noting for this clonotype: There is no known antigen for this receptor. No clone much larger than this one lies a single base away; base qualities are absent.

The intended sense of this specimen's treatment or condition label: roughly 10-day PBMC culture with coronavirus spike peptide pools or control peptides (ViraFEST assay). CD4+ T cells from unexposed donors were collected before the COVID-19 pandemic (2011-2018). The ViraFEST assay, used in the study, expanded antigen-specific T cells with peptide pools and then identified the expanded clonotypes through TCR sequencing. Each well held approximately 2 million PBMCs cultured in IMDM containing about 5% human AB serum and 9 to 10 IU/ml IL-2, with 8.5 to 10 ug/ml peptide pools added. On days 3 and 7, half of the culture medium was replaced with fresh IL-2-containing medium. After less than 12 days of culture, CD4+ T cells were isolated by negative selection using the EasySep CD4+ T cell isolation kit. As far as cell numbers permitted, CD4+ T cells from unexposed donors were tested for reactivity against SARS-CoV-2 S and N as well as four spike pools from common cold coronaviruses. Ficoll-Paque Plus gradient centrifugation was used to isolate PBMCs from whole blood, and the isolated PBMCs were then either used fresh or cryopreserved at -140C. Triplicate wells were generally used for each culture condition. The leukapheresis product used for the unexposed donors was purchased from a commercial source.

Sequenced input: CD4+ T cells from blood, cultured in vitro. The chain uses TRBV27 and TRBJ2-3; TRBD1 is perhaps the D gene, given 5 matching bases. The clonotype was recovered from a human donor in good health. Read as DNA, the sequence is TGTGCCAGCAGTCCTCAGGGAAAGTCAGATACGCAGTATTTT. Translation gives CASSPQGKSDTQYF.